This T cell receptor (beta chain) is drawn from a study of T cell responses to AZD1222 COVID-19 vaccine. Study-level results: Mapped onto spike, vaccine-associated CD4 TCRs spanned it and were dominant at 160-218 and 743-854. Donors were largely white British and mainly female; clonal diversity was possibly underestimated. No day 14 peak samples; only post-peak repertoires were characterized.

Some clones are missing from TCRdb's copy, which holds only in-frame ones; the method was immunoSEQ multiplex PCR. The profile covers about 200,000 clones, with about 94% appearing a single time and roughly 1% taken by the ten largest. As regards this clone: Its antigen is still unknown.

Second-dose timings of about 4 or about 12 weeks were pooled. Looked up from germline, CDR1 is MNHEY and CDR2 is SVGEGT. Trimming took off 5 bases at V and 3 bases at J, with 7 bases between the two ends. The CDR3 extends over 13 amino acids. The material sequenced was peripheral blood, taken 28 days after the second AZD1222 dose. The chain employs TRBV6-2 or TRBV6-3 and TRBJ1-4; D is ambiguous. This receptor was identified in an adult who received the AZD1222 COVID-19 vaccine. The CDR3 sequence: CASSRWANEKLFF. CDR3 in DNA: TGTGCCAGCAGTCGGTGGGCTAATGAAAAACTGTTTTTT.